Each of the 24 T cell receptor beta chains below was sequenced from the same sample in a study of post-analysis software for immune sequencing data. Study-wide results and caveats: Five or six TRBV segments (TRBV5-6, TRBV5-1 and TRBV20-1 among them) occurred more frequently in patients than in controls.

Which antigens these TCRs recognize remains unknown. TCR beta cDNA libraries had unique molecular identifiers. TCRdb called the PCR reads again in MiXCR, with one record for every CDR3 protein. Seen here are about 770,000 distinct CDR3 sequences, roughly 50% observed once, and the top ten hold roughly 5%. Material for sequencing was blood. All receptors come from a girl aged 5 to 17 with multiple sclerosis.

The V call is TRBV27, the J call TRBJ2-7; 8 positions agree with TRBD2. CDR3 length: 16 residues. CDR1 and CDR2 (germline): MNHEY, SMNVEV (reference sequence). V was pared by 6 bases and J by 3 bases, with 13 bases of the junction left unmatched. The CDR3 sequence: CASSPNLGGRFYEQYF. As DNA, the CDR3 is TGTGCCAGCAGCCCTAATCTGGGCGGGAGGTTCTACGAGCAGTACTTC.

This clonotype has a handful of counts. The DNA of the CDR3 is TGTGCCAGCAGCGTAGAAGGACTAGCGGGATCGGAGACCCAGTACTTC. Protein sequence: CASSVEGLAGSETQYF. This chain joins TRBV9 and TRBJ2-5, with 12 bases identical to TRBD2. The J segment lost 5 bases and the V segment lost 0 bases, leaving 5 bases of the junction unmatched. The CDR3 covers 16 residues. The V gene's germline CDR1 is SGDLS and CDR2 YYNGEE.

The rearrangement links TRBV20-1 to TRBJ1-6; the match to TRBD1 covers 9 bases. J was trimmed by 7 bases and V by 4 bases; bases with no gene match: 8. Germline V gene sequence: CDR1 DFQATT, CDR2 SNEGSKA (reference sequence). There are 15 residues in the CDR3. The chain's CDR3 is CSAIPRQGGNSPLHF. The CDR3 DNA is TGCAGTGCTATACCAAGACAGGGGGGGAATTCACCCCTCCACTTT.

The rearrangement joins TRBV7-9 to TRBJ2-5; 9 positions match TRBD2. This CDR3 contains 15 residues. Germline V lookup: CDR1 SEHNR, CDR2 FQNEAQ (reference sequence). V trimming: 3 bases; J trimming: 1 base; junction bases outside the gene matches: 3. CDR3 coding DNA: TGTGCCAGCAGCTTGACTAGCGGAATCCAAGAGACCCAGTACTTC. Amino acid sequence: CASSLTSGIQETQYF.

The chain combines TRBV7-9 with TRBJ1-1, with 8 nucleotides matching TRBD1. The germline gives CDR1 SEHNR, CDR2 FQNEAQ (reference sequence). This CDR3 is 13 amino acids long. Trimming removed 5 bases from V and 7 bases from J; junction bases left unmatched: 6. The CDR3 DNA is TGTGCCAGCAGCACCCAGGGGGCAGGTGAAGCTTTCTTT. Its protein is CASSTQGAGEAFF.

This clonotype was observed a handful of times. Here the CDR3 reads CASSLDRFSYEQYF. CDR3 sequence (DNA): TGTGCCAGCAGCTTGGACAGGTTCTCCTACGAGCAGTACTTC. The chain links TRBV11-2 to TRBJ2-7; 7 bases are a match to TRBD1. Germline trimming cut 3 bases from V and 0 bases from J; bases unmatched to any gene: 2. The V gene's germline CDR1 is SGHAT and CDR2 FQNNGV. The CDR3 length is 14 residues.

This clonotype showed up just a few times. This rearrangement joins TRBV29-1 to TRBJ2-6; no clear D. CDR3 length: 15 residues. The germline CDR1 and CDR2 sequences are SQVTM and ANQGSEA. Between the trimmed V and J ends, which lost 2 bases and 1 base, there was a span of 9 bases. CDR3 coding DNA: TGCAGCGTTGAAATCTGGGTTTCTGGGGCCAACGTCCTGACTTTC. The encoded protein is CSVEIWVSGANVLTF.

The rearrangement links TRBV4-1 to TRBJ2-3, with D possibly matching TRBD2 (5 bases). V dropped 0 bases and J dropped 6 bases, with 13 bases sitting between them. CDR3 size: 15 residues. Germline CDR1 MGHRA, CDR2 YSYEKL. The CDR3 sequence: CASSQDYRGADTQYF. CDR3 nucleotide sequence: TGCGCCAGCAGCCAAGATTATCGGGGTGCGGATACGCAGTATTTT.

This chain joins TRBV20-1 and TRBJ2-7; a possible D gene is TRBD1 (7 bases). This CDR3 is 15 amino acids long. Looked up from germline, CDR1 is DFQATT and CDR2 is SNEGSKA (reference sequence). Trimming stripped 2 bases from V and 3 bases from J, with 17 bases between. CDR3 protein: CSARSGDSRLYEQYF. CDR3 coding DNA: TGCAGTGCTAGATCGGGGGACAGTCGCCTCTACGAGCAGTACTTC.

The chain links TRBV20-1 to TRBJ2-1, with TRBD2 identical over 10 bases. CDR1 and CDR2 from the germline V gene are DFQATT and SNEGSKA (reference sequence). This CDR3 region has 15 residues. Unmatched junction bases numbered 16, after V lost 7 bases and J lost 10 bases. The CDR3 loop reads CSVEPGLAYRGEQFF. CDR3 DNA sequence: TGCAGTGTCGAGCCGGGACTAGCGTACAGAGGGGAGCAGTTCTTC.

In its sample, this clonotype was seen a few times. The chain joins TRBV5-6 to TRBJ2-1; D may match TRBD1 or TRBD2 (5 bases each). Germline-derived CDR1 and CDR2 are SGHDT and YYEEEE. V lost 2 bases and J lost 8, with 14 bases in between. The CDR3 has 14 residues. For the CDR3, the DNA is TGTGCCAGCAGCTTCGATAGGGGTAGCGATGAGCAGTTCTTC. It yields the protein CASSFDRGSDEQFF.

J is TRBJ1-1 and V is TRBV2; the D gene is possibly TRBD1 (6 bases). V lost 4 bases to trimming and J lost 4 bases, with 10 bases between them. CDR1 and CDR2 from the germline V gene are SNHLY and FYNNEI. This CDR3 contains 13 residues. CDR3 coding DNA: TGTGCCAGCAGTGGGGTACAGGGCACTGAAGCTTTCTTT. It is translated as CASSGVQGTEAFF.

The chain couples TRBV12-3 or TRBV12-4 to TRBJ1-2; 11 nucleotides match TRBD1. Losses at the gene ends were 7 bases for V and 8 bases for J; bases not matched to a gene: 12. The CDR3 totals 15 residues. The CDR3, as DNA: TGTGCCAGCACTTCCGGGACAGGGGGAATGCGGGGCTACACCTTC. It translates to CASTSGTGGMRGYTF.

This clonotype has a handful of counts. This sequence joins TRBV15 and TRBJ2-3; D is possibly TRBD2 (6 bases). Germline assignment: CDR1 LNHNV and CDR2 YYDKDF (reference sequence). Trimming removed 1 base from V and 2 bases from J, with 13 bases in between. The CDR3 consists of 16 residues. The DNA of the CDR3 is TGTGCCACCAGCAGAGCACCAGCGGGTTTCACAGATACGCAGTATTTT. Translating it yields CATSRAPAGFTDTQYF. The full variable domain, rest sourced from reference TRBV15 and TRBJ2-3, is DAMVIQNPRYQVTQFGKPVTLSCSQTLNHNVMYWYQQKSSQAPKLLFHYYDKDFNNEADTPDNFQSRRPNTSFCFLDIRSPGLGDTAMYLCATSRAPAGFTDTQYFGPGTRLTVL.

This chain links TRBV7-9 with TRBJ1-5; 8 bases match TRBD1. The V segment lost 4 bases and the J segment 9 bases; nucleotides outside the gene matches: 11. CDR3 length: 15 amino acids. Germline CDR1 is SEHNR and CDR2 is FQNEAQ (reference sequence). This CDR3 is CASSSDREEGRPQHF. DNA for the CDR3: TGTGCCAGCAGCTCGGACAGGGAAGAGGGTCGGCCCCAGCATTTT.

The chain carries TRBV20-1 and TRBJ2-5, with no clear D. V lost 6 bases to trimming and J lost 3 bases, with 14 bases between them. Germline V gene lookup returns CDR1 DFQATT and CDR2 SNEGSKA (reference sequence). This CDR3 is 13 amino acids long. CDR3 protein: CSATSPPKETQYF. The CDR3 DNA reads as TGCAGTGCCACTTCCCCACCAAAAGAGACCCAGTACTTC.

The CDR3: CASSLTGQGARGYTF. CDR3 coding DNA: TGTGCCAGCAGTCTAACCGGACAGGGGGCTCGAGGCTACACCTTC. The gene calls are TRBV12-3 or TRBV12-4 and TRBJ1-2, with TRBD1 matching over 11 bases. V lost 5 bases, J lost 8 bases, and 10 bases stayed unmatched. This CDR3 spans 15 amino acids.

This clonotype has a handful of counts. This rearrangement joins TRBV6-1 to TRBJ2-4; TRBD2 matches 11 bases. The J call may be incorrect, as the DNA end agrees better with TRBJ2-7. The CDR3 runs 19 residues. The germline CDR1 and CDR2 sequences are MNHNS and SASEGT. The CDR3 DNA sequence: TGTGCCAGCAGCTCAGTCCGAACCACCGGGACTAGCGGAGTATACGAGCAGTACTTC. Translated: CASSSVRTTGTSGVYEQYF.

In its sample, this clonotype was seen a few times. The chain links TRBV20-1 to TRBJ2-3; D not certain. Germline loops: CDR1 DFQATT, CDR2 SNEGSKA (reference sequence). The CDR3 runs 13 residues. V lost 7 bases, J lost 0 bases, and 11 bases lay in between. This CDR3 reads CSGVMTSTDTQYF. Here the CDR3 DNA reads TGCAGTGGGGTAATGACTAGCACAGATACGCAGTATTTT.

V usage is TRBV5-5 and J usage is TRBJ2-1; TRBD2 agrees at 9 bases. Trimming took 4 bases from V and 4 from J; bases not matched to a gene: 9. The CDR3 covers 16 residues. The V gene's germline CDR1 is SGHKS and CDR2 YYEKEE (reference sequence). DNA of the CDR3: TGTGCCAGCAGCGCTCTAGGAGCGGGGGGATACAATGAGCAGTTCTTC. It codes for CASSALGAGGYNEQFF.

This sequence joins TRBV29-1 and TRBJ2-3; D is perhaps TRBD2 (6 bases). With 6 bases removed from V and 2 bases from J, the gap between germline ends came to 30 bases. Per the germline V gene, CDR1 is SQVTM and CDR2 is ANQGSEA. This CDR3 comprises 19 residues. CDR3 DNA: TGCAGCGTGGCAACTTTCACACGGGAGCGCGCCCTTACCACAGATACGCAGTATTTT. This sequence encodes CSVATFTRERALTTDTQYF.

This clonotype was found a few times. This chain links TRBV29-1 with TRBJ2-7; either TRBD1 or TRBD2 may supply D (5 bases each). This CDR3 is 13 amino acids long. The ends were cut back, 7 bases at V and 3 bases at J, with 16 bases in the middle. Germline assignment: CDR1 SQVTM and CDR2 ANQGSEA. The CDR3 DNA is TGCAGCGCTGTGGGGGTGGGGTACTACGAGCAGTACTTC. This translates into CSAVGVGYYEQYF.

For the CDR3, the DNA is TGTGCCACCAGCACCTCTACTAGGTCGGCAACAGATACGCAGTATTTT. It translates to CATSTSTRSATDTQYF. The V call is TRBV15, the J call TRBJ2-3; D perhaps matches TRBD2 (5 bases). CDR3 length equals 16 residues. V lost 4 bases, J lost 3 bases, and 17 bases lay in between. Per the germline V gene, CDR1 is LNHNV and CDR2 is YYDKDF (reference sequence).

A few counts support this clonotype. The gene calls are TRBV9 and TRBJ2-7; D perhaps matches TRBD1 (6 bases). Trimming removed 2 bases at V and 4 bases at J, with 16 bases between. The germline CDR1 and CDR2 sequences are SGDLS and YYNGEE. The CDR3 has 15 amino acids. CDR3 in amino acids: CASSVGARTGYEQYF. CDR3 coding DNA: TGTGCCAGCAGCGTGGGGGCCCGAACAGGGTACGAGCAGTACTTC.